This paragraph reports one T cell receptor beta chain. Sequenced by immunoSEQ multiplex PCR; TCRdb stores in-frame clones only, minus some. Among some 150,000 clones listed, 90% to 95% were seen once. These data belong to a study of control samples from healthy donors and cancer patients. The V and J ends lost 1 base and 8 bases, in that order; junction bases with no gene match: 3. This CDR3 is 13 amino acids long. Germline lookup yields CDR1 SGHRS and CDR2 YFSETQ. This TCR came from a man aged 60-69 years with colorectal cancer. Sequencing was performed on PBMCs. The V call is TRBV5-1, the J call TRBJ1-1; 9 nucleotides match TRBD1. The CDR3 DNA follows: TGCGCCAGCAGCTTGCTGACAGGGGGGGAAGCTTTCTTT. It encodes CASSLLTGGEAFF.